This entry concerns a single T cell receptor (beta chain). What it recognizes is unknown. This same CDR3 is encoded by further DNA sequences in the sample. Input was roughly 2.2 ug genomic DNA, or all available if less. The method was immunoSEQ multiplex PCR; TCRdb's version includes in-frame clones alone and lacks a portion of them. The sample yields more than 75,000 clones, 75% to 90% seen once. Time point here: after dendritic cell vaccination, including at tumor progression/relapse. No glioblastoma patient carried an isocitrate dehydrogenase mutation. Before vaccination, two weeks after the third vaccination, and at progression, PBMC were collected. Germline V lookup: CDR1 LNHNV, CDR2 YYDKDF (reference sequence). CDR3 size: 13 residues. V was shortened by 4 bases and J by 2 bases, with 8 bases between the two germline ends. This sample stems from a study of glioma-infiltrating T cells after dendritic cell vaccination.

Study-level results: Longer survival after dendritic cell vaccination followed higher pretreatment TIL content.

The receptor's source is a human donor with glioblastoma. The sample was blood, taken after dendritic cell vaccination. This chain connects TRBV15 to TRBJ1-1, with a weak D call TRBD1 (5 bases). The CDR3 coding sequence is TGTGCCACCAGCACCGGGGGAAACACTGAAGCTTTCTTT. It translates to CATSTGGNTEAFF.